This T cell receptor (beta chain) was sequenced during a study of vaccination and CD4 T cells after COVID-19. For the study at large: Median draw time for post-COVID samples was 90 to 130 days post-diagnosis (range 35 to 161).

Cultured CD4+ T cells had their DNA profiled by the Oncomine TCR Beta short-read assay. TCRdb reprocessed the PCR reads with MiXCR, giving one entry per CDR3 protein. The profile shows 9,000 to 15,000 distinct CDR3 sequences, under 35% of them singletons. Overall study findings and caveats: Convalescent patients had a median roughly 86% of post-vaccine SARS-CoV-2-reactive clones that were detected only after vaccination, not before it.

Indicated treatment: roughly 11-day PBMC culture with coronavirus spike peptide pools or control peptides (ViraFEST assay). Fresh IL-2 medium replaced half the culture medium on days 3 and 7. A remark on this clonotype: Its matching antigen is unknown.

V lost 1 base and J lost 12, with 13 bases in between. The CDR3 spans 13 residues. Per the germline V gene, CDR1 is SNHLY and CDR2 is FYNNEI. The specimen comprised CD4+ T cells from blood, cultured in vitro, sampled before SARS-CoV-2 vaccination. The V gene is TRBV2, the J gene TRBJ2-1; no definite D call. This TCR derives from a human donor who received a COVID-19 vaccine. CDR3 nucleotides: TGTGCCAGCAGTGAAGTTCGGTCAGGTGGGCAGTTCTTC. Translated, it gives CASSEVRSGGQFF.